This TCR beta chain was recorded in a study of control samples from healthy donors and cancer patients. This clone came up once. The repertoire was sequenced with immunoSEQ multiplex PCR; TCRdb's copy has only in-frame clones and lacks some. This table has about 200,000 clones, 91% appearing once. The germline V and J ends were trimmed by 5 bases and 4 bases, with 12 bases remaining between them. The CDR3 spans 14 residues. CDR1 and CDR2 from the germline V gene are SEHNR and FQNEAQ (reference sequence). The TCR originated in a man aged 25-45 years in good health. The specimen sequenced was blood. The rearrangement links TRBV7-9 to TRBJ1-3; D is uncertain. CDR3 region: CASSPGEAGNTIYF. The CDR3 DNA follows: TGTGCCAGCAGCCCCGGGGAGGCCGGAAACACCATATATTTT.